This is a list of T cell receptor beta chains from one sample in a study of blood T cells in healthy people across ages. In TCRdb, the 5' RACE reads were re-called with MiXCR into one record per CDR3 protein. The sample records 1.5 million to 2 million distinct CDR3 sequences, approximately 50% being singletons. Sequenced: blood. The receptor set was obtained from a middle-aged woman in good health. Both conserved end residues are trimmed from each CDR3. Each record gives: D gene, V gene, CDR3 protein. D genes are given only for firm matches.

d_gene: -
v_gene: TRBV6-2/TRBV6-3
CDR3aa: ASSYLRTEIYEQY

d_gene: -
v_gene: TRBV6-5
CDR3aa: ACTNLYGGQPDTQY

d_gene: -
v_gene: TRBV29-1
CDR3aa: SVESGISEKLF

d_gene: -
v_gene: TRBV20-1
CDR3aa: SARAVGQSYGYT

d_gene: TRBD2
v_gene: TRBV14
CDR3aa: ASSQPSTSGHYNEQF

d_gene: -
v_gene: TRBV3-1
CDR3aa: ASSQDPQGRFTDTQY

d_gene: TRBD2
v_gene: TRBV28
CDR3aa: ASSLYAGGRRDTQY

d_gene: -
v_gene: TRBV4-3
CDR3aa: ASSQDRVGSGANVLT

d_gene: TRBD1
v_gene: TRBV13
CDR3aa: ASSLTTIIQQGRGTYGYT

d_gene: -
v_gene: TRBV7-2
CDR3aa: ASSTSPGTGELF

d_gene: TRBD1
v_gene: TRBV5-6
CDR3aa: ASSLLPGTGGYT

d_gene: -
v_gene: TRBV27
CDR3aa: ASSLDRTPYSPLH

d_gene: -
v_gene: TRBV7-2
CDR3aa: ASRFPGRLLETQF

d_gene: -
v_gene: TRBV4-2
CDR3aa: ASSPPGWETQY

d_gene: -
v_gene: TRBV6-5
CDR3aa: ASSSTRGFYNEQF

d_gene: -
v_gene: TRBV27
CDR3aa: ASGVSRGSTDTQY

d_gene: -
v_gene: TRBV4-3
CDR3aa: ASSQNRGNRADTQY

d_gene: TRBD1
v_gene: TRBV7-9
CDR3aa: ASSLGTGGILSVTEKLF

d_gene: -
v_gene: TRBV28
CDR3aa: ASSFVFLTGTKAF

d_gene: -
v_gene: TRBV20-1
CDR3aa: SASPGYLRDEQF

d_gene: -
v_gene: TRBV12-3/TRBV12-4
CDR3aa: ASRLQSYTGELF

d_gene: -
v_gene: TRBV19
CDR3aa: ASSTDPGLERTQY

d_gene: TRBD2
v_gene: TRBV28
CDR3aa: ASSPFGLAGRNEQY

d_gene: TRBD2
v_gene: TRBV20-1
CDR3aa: SATRRTSGDNEQF

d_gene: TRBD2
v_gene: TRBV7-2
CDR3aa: ASSLTRGGLLTYEQY

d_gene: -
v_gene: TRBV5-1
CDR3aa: ASSLVLQGAVSGANVLT

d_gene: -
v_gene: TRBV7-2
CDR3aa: ASSLVGAEGSIQY

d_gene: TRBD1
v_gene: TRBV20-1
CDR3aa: SARRQGARETQY

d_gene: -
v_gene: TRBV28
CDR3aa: ASSLMRGPQETQY

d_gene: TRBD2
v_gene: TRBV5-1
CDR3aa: ASSPTSGVQVGEQY